A selection of T cell receptor beta chains follows, all from one sample in a study of cytotoxic CD8 clonotypes in ibrutinib-treated CLL. Assay used: immunoSEQ multiplex PCR; TCRdb lists only in-frame clones, some missing. The sample contains over 200,000 clones, approximately 75% of which appear only once. Sequenced material: PBMCs, taken after 12 months of ibrutinib treatment. The receptor set was obtained from a human donor with chronic lymphocytic leukemia. CDR3s include the opening cysteine and the closing phenylalanine or tryptophan. The order of the fields is D gene, clone size, V gene, J gene, CDR3 protein, CDR3 DNA. D genes are given only for firm matches. Where a row states a size, it is once, few, many or the class of an expanded clone; other rows omit it.

d_gene: NA; abundance: NA; v_gene: TRBV2; j_gene: TRBJ2-4; CDR3aa: CASSDGGAKNIQYF; CDR3nt: TGTGCCAGCAGTGACGGGGGTGCCAAAAACATTCAGTACTTC
d_gene: NA; abundance: once; v_gene: TRBV4-1; j_gene: TRBJ2-1; CDR3aa: CASGPLTDLHQNEQFF; CDR3nt: TGCGCCAGCGGGCCACTTACGGACTTACATCAGAATGAGCAGTTCTTC
d_gene: NA; abundance: NA; v_gene: TRBV5-8; j_gene: TRBJ2-3; CDR3aa: CASSLARTSPSTDTQYF; CDR3nt: TGTGCCAGCAGCTTGGCCCGGACAAGCCCTAGCACAGATACGCAGTATTTT
d_gene: NA; abundance: few; v_gene: TRBV28; j_gene: TRBJ1-1; CDR3aa: CASSFRGLNTEAFF; CDR3nt: TGTGCCAGCAGTTTCCGAGGGCTGAACACTGAAGCTTTCTTT
d_gene: NA; abundance: NA; v_gene: TRBV19; j_gene: TRBJ2-7; CDR3aa: CASSVGGGGEQYF; CDR3nt: TGTGCCAGTAGTGTTGGGGGAGGAGGTGAGCAGTACTTC
d_gene: TRBD2; abundance: many; v_gene: TRBV6-4; j_gene: TRBJ2-1; CDR3aa: CASSGLAGGNEQFF; CDR3nt: TGTGCCAGCAGTGGACTAGCGGGAGGGAATGAGCAGTTCTTC
d_gene: TRBD1; abundance: NA; v_gene: TRBV2; j_gene: TRBJ2-5; CDR3aa: CASSEAAGGTQYF; CDR3nt: TGTGCCAGCAGTGAAGCGGCAGGGGGGACCCAGTACTTC
d_gene: NA; abundance: NA; v_gene: TRBV28; j_gene: TRBJ2-5; CDR3aa: CASSFAGGNLKTQYF; CDR3nt: TGTGCCAGCAGTTTCGCAGGGGGGAATCTAAAGACCCAGTACTTC
d_gene: TRBD2; abundance: NA; v_gene: TRBV27; j_gene: TRBJ2-1; CDR3aa: CASRGLAGYNEQFF; CDR3nt: TGTGCCAGCAGGGGACTAGCGGGGTACAATGAGCAGTTCTTC
d_gene: TRBD2; abundance: NA; v_gene: TRBV4-2; j_gene: TRBJ2-1; CDR3aa: CASSQMVLAGNEQFF; CDR3nt: TGTGCCAGCAGCCAGATGGTTCTAGCGGGGAATGAGCAGTTCTTC
d_gene: TRBD2; abundance: NA; v_gene: TRBV19; j_gene: TRBJ2-7; CDR3aa: CASSMGLAGLYEQYF; CDR3nt: TGTGCCAGTAGTATGGGACTAGCGGGGCTCTACGAGCAGTACTTC
d_gene: TRBD1; abundance: NA; v_gene: TRBV30; j_gene: TRBJ2-2; CDR3aa: CAWVLGQGLNRELFF; CDR3nt: TGTGCCTGGGTCCTCGGACAGGGCCTGAACCGGGAGCTGTTTTTT